This is a list of T cell receptor beta chains from one sample in a study of cytomegalovirus exposure and HLA in healthy donors. Here immunoSEQ multiplex PCR was the method, and the copy in TCRdb shows in-frame clones only, minus some. The sample records 95,000 to 150,000 clones, approximately 73% being singletons. The sequenced material came from PBMCs. The receptors originated from a man between 60 and 75 years old in good health and CMV-seropositive. Both conserved end residues are part of each CDR3. D genes are given only for firm matches. Clone size is shown for a subset of rows, as once, few, many or a class of expanded clone.

D	J	V	size	CDR3	DNA
.	TRBJ2-7	TRBV28	.	CASRGHYEQYF	TGTGCCAGCAGGGGACACTACGAGCAGTACTTC
TRBD2	TRBJ2-1	TRBV11-2	few	CASSPGGGPYSYNEQFF	TGTGCCAGCAGCCCCGGGGGGGGACCATACTCTTACAATGAGCAGTTCTTC
.	TRBJ2-7	TRBV6-1	.	CASRGTPTYEQYF	TGTGCCAGCAGGGGGACTCCCACCTACGAGCAGTACTTC
.	TRBJ1-4	TRBV18	once	CASSPRRNSNEKLFF	TGTGCCAGCTCACCCCGCAGGAATTCTAATGAAAAACTGTTTTTT
TRBD1	TRBJ1-6	TRBV5-6	.	CASSLSLDREEVPLHF	TGTGCCAGCAGCTTATCTCTAGACAGGGAAGAGGTCCCCCTCCACTTT
TRBD2	TRBJ2-7	TRBV30	.	CAWSVERGGMDEQYF	TGTGCCTGGAGTGTCGAGCGGGGGGGGATGGACGAGCAGTACTTC
.	TRBJ1-6	TRBV2	.	CASRPRSGSVSPLHF	TGTGCCAGCAGGCCCCGCTCAGGGTCTGTCTCACCCCTCCACTTT
TRBD1	TRBJ2-7	TRBV11-1	.	CASTGTGVEQYF	TGTGCCAGCACTGGGACAGGGGTCGAGCAGTACTTC
.	TRBJ1-1	TRBV2	.	CASSDRQENTEAFF	TGTGCCAGCAGTGACCGACAGGAGAACACTGAAGCTTTCTTT
.	TRBJ1-1	TRBV30	.	CAWSVGAEAFF	TGTGCCTGGAGTGTAGGAGCTGAAGCTTTCTTT
.	TRBJ1-2	TRBV29-1	once	CSVVAGRGYTF	TGCAGCGTTGTGGCAGGCCGGGGCTACACCTTC
.	TRBJ2-7	TRBV7-9	.	CASSLKDRYEQYF	TGTGCCAGCAGCTTAAAAGACAGATACGAGCAGTACTTC
TRBD1	TRBJ1-2	TRBV30	.	CAWSRRRQGGYGYTF	TGTGCCTGGAGTCGCCGGAGACAGGGAGGCTATGGCTACACCTTC
TRBD1	TRBJ2-7	TRBV10-3	.	CAISSGQAYEQYF	TGTGCCATCAGTTCGGGACAGGCCTACGAGCAGTACTTC
.	TRBJ1-2	TRBV9	.	CASSVGFRSGYTF	TGTGCCAGCAGCGTAGGGTTTAGGAGTGGCTACACCTTC
.	TRBJ1-5	TRBV6-6	few	CASSYSLGGPQHF	TGTGCCAGCAGTTACTCGTTAGGAGGGCCCCAGCATTTT
TRBD1	TRBJ2-7	TRBV6-1	.	CASSRTGPGTYEQYF	TGTGCCAGCAGTAGGACAGGGCCAGGAACCTACGAGCAGTACTTC
TRBD2	TRBJ2-3	TRBV30	.	CAWSVAGGTDTQYF	TGTGCCTGGAGCGTAGCGGGGGGCACAGATACGCAGTATTTT
.	TRBJ2-6	TRBV11-2	.	CASSPLSSSGANVLTF	TGTGCCAGCAGCCCCCTGTCTTCCTCTGGGGCCAACGTCCTGACTTTC
.	TRBJ1-5	TRBV28	few	CASLAGGRNQPQHF	TGTGCCAGCTTGGCCGGGGGTCGCAATCAGCCCCAGCATTTT
.	TRBJ2-7	TRBV10-1	few	CASSEGGRDEQYF	TGCGCCAGCAGTGAAGGAGGACGAGACGAGCAGTACTTC
TRBD1	TRBJ1-1	TRBV5-1	.	CASSSGQGEGTEAFF	TGCGCCAGCAGCTCCGGACAGGGTGAGGGCACTGAAGCTTTCTTT
.	TRBJ1-4	TRBV12-2	.	CASRLDSPEKLFF	TGTGCAAGTCGCTTAGATAGCCCCGAAAAACTGTTTTTT